Here is one TCR beta chain with its context. Trimming took 0 bases from V and 4 from J, leaving 7 bases between them. This CDR3 is 14 amino acids long. Germline V gene sequence: CDR1 KGHSH, CDR2 LQKENI. The data stem from a study of cytomegalovirus exposure and HLA in healthy donors. PCR was performed using 60 Vbeta and 13 Jbeta primers. The data were produced by immunoSEQ multiplex PCR, yet TCRdb's version contains in-frame clones alone and is incomplete. The table records fewer than 200,000 clones, more than 70% of them present only once. The material sequenced was PBMCs. This clonotype was obtained from a man in his fifties or sixties in good health and CMV-seronegative. This chain uses TRBV18 with TRBJ1-3; D is unresolved. The CDR3 spells CASSPPTEGNTIYF. The CDR3 nucleotides are TGTGCCAGCTCACCACCCACAGAGGGAAACACCATATATTTT.